The 21 T cell receptor beta chains reported below all come from one sample, sequenced in a study of regulatory T cells in long-lasting Graves disease (dated by TCRdb to the early 2020s). The library was made by multiplex PCR. The sequencer listed for this sample is Illumina HiSeq 4000. CDR3 regions were amplified by Arm-PCR with iRepertoire HTBI primers to construct TCR beta libraries. The public reads were reanalyzed by TCRdb: fastp trimming at Q25, MiXCR alignment, in-frame beta chains only. Rows merge per CDR3 protein into single entries with the most common DNA and genes. The sample records a few hundred thousand distinct CDR3 sequences, about a quarter of which are singletons. About a quarter of the sample is in the top ten clones. This specimen's time point label, per the study, means: persistent/refractory GD, antithyroid drugs over 5 years with positive TRAb. For both TCR sequencing and RNA sequencing, RNA was extracted from PBMCs in TRIzol.

The sequencing here drew on peripheral blood mononuclear cells (PBMCs), taken when the disease was refractory, from a patient treated with antithyroid drugs. These receptors were collected from a female donor with Graves disease.

This clonotype was detected ten times or more. V gene TRBV2 combines with J gene TRBJ2-4; the match to TRBD1 covers 8 bases. With V trimmed by 7 bases and J by 5 bases, 13 bases remained unmatched. The CDR3 runs to 16 residues. Germline CDR1 SNHLY, CDR2 FYNNEI. The CDR3 here is CASTKDRAFLENIQYF. DNA of the CDR3: TGTGCCAGCACTAAGGACAGGGCGTTTCTGGAAAACATTCAGTACTTC.

The table lists this clonotype with many counts. This sequence joins TRBV20-1 and TRBJ2-7, with 8 bases lining up with TRBD2. The V gene end was trimmed by 0 bases and the J gene end by 4 bases; junction bases not matched to a gene: 17. Germline CDR1 reads DFQATT; CDR2 reads SNEGSKA (reference sequence). The CDR3 runs 18 residues. The CDR3: CSARDLTGLAREGYEQYF. Here the CDR3 DNA reads TGCAGTGCTAGAGATCTCACAGGACTAGCTCGGGAAGGTTACGAGCAGTACTTC.

This clonotype was counted at least ten times. The genes are TRBV2 and TRBJ2-7; possible D gene TRBD2, 5 bases. V was cut by 7 bases and J by 3 bases, with 16 bases left in between. The CDR3 is made up of 14 amino acids. Germline V gene lookup returns CDR1 SNHLY and CDR2 FYNNEI. CDR3 amino acids: CASTAARVDYEQYF. CDR3 bases: TGTGCCAGCACAGCGGCTCGGGTGGACTACGAGCAGTACTTC.

This clonotype has only a few counts. The J gene is TRBJ1-4, the V gene TRBV15; D perhaps matches TRBD1 (6 bases). This CDR3 region has 15 residues. CDR1 and CDR2 (germline): LNHNV, YYDKDF (reference sequence). Deletions cut 0 bases from V and 8 bases from J, with 13 bases between. The DNA for the CDR3 is TGTGCCACCAGCAGAGAGAAACAGGGTAGAGAAAAACTGTTTTTT. Protein sequence: CATSREKQGREKLFF.

The table lists this clonotype with a count of one. The chain couples TRBV5-1 to TRBJ2-5; 9 nucleotides agree with TRBD1. After removal of 4 bases from V and 2 bases from J, the junction contained 6 bases not matched to a gene. Germline CDR1 SGHRS, CDR2 YFSETQ. CDR3 size: 15 residues. Written as DNA, the CDR3 is TGCGCCAGCAGCCCGGGGGGACAGGGTCAAGAGACCCAGTACTTC. Encoded protein: CASSPGGQGQETQYF. The entire variable domain, with the rest obtained from reference TRBV5-1 and TRBJ2-5, is as follows: KAGVTQTPRYLIKTRGQQVTLSCSPISGHRSVSWYQQTPGQGLQFLFEYFSETQRNKGNFPGRFSGRQFSNSRSEMNVSTLELGDSALYLCASSPGGQGQETQYFGPGTRLLVL.

The rearrangement uses TRBV5-1 and TRBJ1-1, with D perhaps matching TRBD1 (6 bases). The CDR3 sequence is 16 residues long. Germline V CDR1 and CDR2: SGHRS, YFSETQ. V lost 2 bases and J lost 0, with 14 bases in between. The CDR3 protein is CASSFGFGQLNTEAFF. The DNA of the CDR3 is TGCGCCAGCAGCTTCGGTTTCGGACAGCTGAACACTGAAGCTTTCTTT.

At least ten counts were recorded for this clonotype. The chain has TRBV11-2 and TRBJ1-1; D possibly corresponds to TRBD1 (5 bases). Germline V gene sequence: CDR1 SGHAT, CDR2 FQNNGV. V shed 0 bases and J shed 0 bases, with 8 bases lying between them. The CDR3 consists of 15 residues. This CDR3 is CASSLDRVLNTEAFF. The CDR3 DNA reads as TGTGCCAGCAGCTTAGACAGGGTGTTGAACACTGAAGCTTTCTTT.

This clonotype showed up just a few times. The J gene is TRBJ2-5, the V gene TRBV6-1; 12 bases fit TRBD2. Germline V gene data show CDR1 as MNHNS and CDR2 as SASEGT. The CDR3 length is 13 residues. Trimming at V came to 6 bases and at J to 5 bases, leaving 1 base not matched to a gene. This CDR3 is CASRLAGGETQYF. The CDR3 bases are TGTGCCAGCAGACTAGCGGGAGGTGAGACCCAGTACTTC.

This clonotype showed up just a few times. The chain combines TRBV20-1 with TRBJ2-3, with D perhaps being TRBD1 or TRBD2 (5 bases each). This CDR3 has 12 residues. CDR1 is DFQATT, CDR2 SNEGSKA, per germline (reference sequence). Trimming left V 5 bases short and J 6 bases short, with 12 bases between. The CDR3: CSAGRDDDTQYF. CDR3 nucleotide sequence: TGCAGTGCTGGCCGGGACGACGATACGCAGTATTTT.

The table lists this clonotype with many counts. The CDR3 nucleotides read TGTGCCAGCAGGGGACTAGCGCCTCCCCGAAACATTCAGTACTTC. The encoded protein is CASRGLAPPRNIQYF. The chain employs TRBV2 and TRBJ2-4; 10 nucleotides agree with TRBD2. V lost 6 bases to trimming and J lost 6 bases; unmatched junction nucleotides: 8. This CDR3 is built from 15 residues. Germline V gene sequence: CDR1 SNHLY, CDR2 FYNNEI.

The J gene is TRBJ2-7, the V gene TRBV19, with D perhaps matching TRBD1 or TRBD2 (8 bases each). This CDR3 has 16 residues. V was pared by 5 bases and J by 0 bases, with 17 bases between. Germline V gives CDR1 LNHDA, CDR2 SQIVND (reference sequence). CDR3: CASSAGGQESSYEQYF. The DNA for the CDR3 is TGTGCCAGTAGTGCGGGGGGACAGGAGAGCTCCTACGAGCAGTACTTC.

The chain couples TRBV9 to TRBJ1-1, with D maybe TRBD1 (5 bases). There are 15 residues in the CDR3. Per the germline V gene, CDR1 is SGDLS and CDR2 is YYNGEE. V was clipped by 0 bases and J by 5 bases, with 14 bases between them. This CDR3 reads CASSVDGGARTEAFF. The CDR3 bases are TGTGCCAGCAGCGTAGATGGAGGGGCGAGGACTGAAGCTTTCTTT.

The chain links TRBV12-3 or TRBV12-4 to TRBJ2-7; either TRBD1 or TRBD2 may supply D (5 bases each). V lost 5 bases to trimming and J lost 0 bases, with 20 bases between them. The CDR3 runs to 17 residues. As DNA, the CDR3 is TGTGCCAGCAGTCCCTTAAGTCGGGCAGGGAGCTCCTACGAGCAGTACTTC. Amino acid sequence: CASSPLSRAGSSYEQYF.

The rearrangement joins TRBV13 to TRBJ2-7, with TRBD2 matching 7 bases. Trimming cost V 4 bases and J 1 base; bases outside gene matches: 4. This CDR3 has 14 residues. CDR1 is PRHDT, CDR2 FYEKMQ, per germline (reference sequence). The CDR3 region is CASSSQRGSYEQYF. CDR3 nucleotide sequence: TGTGCCAGCAGCTCTCAGCGGGGTTCCTACGAGCAGTACTTC.

This clonotype was counted many times. This chain joins TRBV28 and TRBJ1-5, with a weak D call TRBD1 (5 bases). Trimming pared 6 bases from V and 3 bases from J, leaving 12 bases between. This CDR3 region has 14 residues. Germline V gene data show CDR1 as MDHEN and CDR2 as SYDVKM. The CDR3 nucleotides are TGTGCCAGCAGCTTAGCAGGGATCAATCAGCCCCAGCATTTT. Its translation is CASSLAGINQPQHF.

This clonotype appeared many times. This rearrangement joins TRBV9 to TRBJ1-1; 10 nucleotides match TRBD1. The V gene end was trimmed by 4 bases and the J gene end by 8 bases; junction bases not matched to a gene: 17. Germline CDR1 SGDLS, CDR2 YYNGEE. The CDR3 covers 17 residues. In DNA form, the CDR3 reads TGTGCCAGCAGCCCATCGGTACAGACAGGGGGCTTTGAAGAAGCTTTCTTT. Translated: CASSPSVQTGGFEEAFF.

This clonotype was picked up a small number of times. The chain links TRBV7-2 to TRBJ1-2; D is unclear. Per the germline V gene, CDR1 is SGHTA and CDR2 is FQGNSA. V was pared by 6 bases and J by 8 bases, with 16 bases between. This CDR3 region has 13 residues. CDR3 sequence reads: CASSPGRSRGYTF. The CDR3 region has the DNA TGTGCCAGCAGTCCCGGACGGTCTCGGGGCTACACCTTC.

This clonotype occurred many times. V gene TRBV6-1 combines with J gene TRBJ1-3; unclear D gene. This CDR3 has 14 residues. Germline lookup yields CDR1 MNHNS and CDR2 SASEGT. Trimming stripped 4 bases from V and 0 bases from J, with 7 bases between. Here the CDR3 reads CASSAGASGNTIYF. The CDR3 DNA reads TGTGCCAGCAGTGCCGGCGCCTCTGGAAACACCATATATTTT.

CDR3 DNA sequence: TGTGCCAGCGAGGGAGCTGGAAACACCATATATTTT. This encodes CASEGAGNTIYF. V is TRBV14 and J is TRBJ1-3; D is unclear. With 8 bases removed from V and 2 bases from J, the gap between germline ends came to 7 bases. Per the germline V gene, CDR1 is SGHDN and CDR2 is FVKESK. This CDR3 is built from 12 residues.

The chain employs TRBV19 and TRBJ2-7; D uncertain. CDR1 is LNHDA, CDR2 SQIVND, per germline (reference sequence). V lost 1 base and J lost 3, with 10 bases in between. This CDR3 spans 14 amino acids. The CDR3 DNA reads TGTGCCAGTAGTATAGCGGCAGGATTCTACGAGCAGTACTTC. It specifies CASSIAAGFYEQYF.

The chain employs TRBV15 and TRBJ2-1; a weak D match, TRBD2 (5 bases). In germline, CDR1 is LNHNV, CDR2 YYDKDF (reference sequence). V was trimmed by 1 base and J by 7 bases, leaving 17 bases between them. The CDR3 totals 16 residues. The CDR3 region is CATSRGAGGVLNEQFF. As DNA, the CDR3 is TGTGCCACCAGCAGAGGCGCGGGTGGGGTTCTAAATGAGCAGTTCTTC.